A selection of T cell receptor beta chains follows, all from one sample in a study of regulatory T cells in long-lasting Graves disease. MiXCR, applied by TCRdb to the multiplex PCR reads, yields one record per CDR3 protein. The sample has about 440,000 distinct CDR3 sequences, about 15% seen once. The same specimen was also included in a second study, on T cells in Graves' hyperthyroidism and ophthalmopathy.

Sequences were derived from peripheral blood mononuclear cells (PBMCs), sampled at new diagnosis, from a patient treated with antithyroid drugs. The receptor set was obtained from a woman in her 30s with Graves disease. The CDR3 runs from the conserved cysteine through the conserved F or W. A D gene is named only where the DNA matches it firmly. Clone size is given for some rows only: seen once, a few or many times, or a class if the clone is expanded.

D gene	clone size	J gene	V gene	CDR3 length	CDR3 DNA	CDR3 protein
NA	NA	TRBJ1-5	TRBV10-2	14	TGCGCCAGCAGCAGGGAAAGGGGGACTCAGCCCCAGCATTTT	CASSRERGTQPQHF
TRBD2	many	TRBJ2-5	TRBV28	14	TGTGCCAGCAGTTTTCAAGCGGGAGCAAAGACCCAGTACTTC	CASSFQAGAKTQYF
TRBD2	many	TRBJ2-7	TRBV11-2	17	TGTGCCAGCAGCCCTCCGGGACCAACCATGGGAGGGTACGAGCAGTACTTC	CASSPPGPTMGGYEQYF
NA	NA	TRBJ1-6	TRBV7-3	13	TGTGCCAGCAGCTTACGAGATAATTCACCCCTCCACTTT	CASSLRDNSPLHF
NA	NA	TRBJ1-2	TRBV4-2	14	TGTGCCAGCAGCCAAGATGGTAGCGGGGGCGGCTACACCTTC	CASSQDGSGGGYTF
NA	many	TRBJ2-2	TRBV3-1	15	TGTGCCAGCAGCCAGAGGGGCAGTTACACCGGGGAGCTGTTTTTT	CASSQRGSYTGELFF
TRBD2	few	TRBJ2-2	TRBV24-1	18	TGTGCCACCAGTGATTTGAAGGGGCTAGCGGGAGGCCCCGGGGAGCTGTTTTTT	CATSDLKGLAGGPGELFF
NA	many	TRBJ1-1	TRBV11-2	12	TGTGCCAGCAGCCAAGCGTTCCCTGAAGCTTTCTTT	CASSQAFPEAFF
NA	NA	TRBJ1-3	TRBV19	17	TGTGCTACCAGTAAGGCCCAAGGATCACCCTCTGGAAACACCATATATTTT	CATSKAQGSPSGNTIYF
NA	few	TRBJ2-7	TRBV9	14	TGTGCCAGCAGCGTAGAACCGGTTTTCTACGAGCAGTACTTC	CASSVEPVFYEQYF
NA	many	TRBJ1-1	TRBV7-8	18	TGTGCCAGCAGCTTAGGTACAGTAGTGGATGGGCCGAACACTGAAGCTTTCTTT	CASSLGTVVDGPNTEAFF
TRBD1	many	TRBJ2-7	TRBV20-1	14	TGCAGTGCTACGGACAGGGGGCAGTCCTACGAGCAGTACTTC	CSATDRGQSYEQYF
NA	many	TRBJ1-1	TRBV11-2	13	TGTGCCAGCCGACTCGGGGCAAACACTGAAGCTTTCTTT	CASRLGANTEAFF
NA	NA	TRBJ2-1	TRBV10-3	12	TGTGCCATCAGTGGGGGACGGGTTGAGCAGTTCTTC	CAISGGRVEQFF
TRBD2	many	TRBJ2-1	TRBV3-1	14	TGTGCCAGCAGCCCGGGACTAGCGGGAGACGAGCAGTTCTTC	CASSPGLAGDEQFF
NA	few	TRBJ2-1	TRBV9	14	TGTGCCAGCAGCGCCTACTATAGAGGAAATGAGCAGTTCTTC	CASSAYYRGNEQFF
NA	NA	TRBJ2-1	TRBV6-1	18	TGTGCCAGCAGTGAGATCAACATGTGGACCCTTCCTTACAATGAGCAGTTCTTC	CASSEINMWTLPYNEQFF
NA	many	TRBJ2-7	TRBV27	15	TGTGCCAGCAGGACAGGGACTTTCGGCGGGAAAGCCCAGTACTTC	CASRTGTFGGKAQYF
TRBD1	NA	TRBJ1-2	TRBV9	13	TGTGCCAGCAGCGTTTCCTCAGGGGGTGGCTACACCTTC	CASSVSSGGGYTF
NA	few	TRBJ2-2	TRBV6-2/TRBV6-3	14	TGTGCCAGCAGTTACGCAACAGAAACCGGGGAGCTGTTTTTT	CASSYATETGELFF
NA	few	TRBJ2-3	TRBV11-2	13	TGTGCCAGCAGCTCCAGGGGCAGGGATACGCAGTATTTT	CASSSRGRDTQYF
NA	many	TRBJ1-2	TRBV7-9	15	TGTGCCAGCAGCTTTTATGGGGACCGGGACTATGGCTACACCTTC	CASSFYGDRDYGYTF